The 18 T cell receptor beta chains below were found in one sample sequenced in a study of T cells in women clearing cervical HPV infection. Generated by immunoSEQ multiplex PCR, the TCRdb table keeps only in-frame clones and is missing some. This sample's clone table lists some 30,000 clones. The specimen was blood buffy coat. These receptors were collected from a woman aged 18-70 years with a cervical HPV16 infection that either progressed to CIN3+ or cleared (not recorded which).

For this clone: Read coverage stops 3 residues before the CDR3 terminus; the germline J gene supplies the remainder. V is TRBV19 and J is TRBJ1-1; D unresolved. The germline gives CDR1 LNHDA, CDR2 SQIVND (reference sequence). This CDR3 contains 14 residues. The part of the CDR3 DNA that was read is TGTGCCAGTAGTATGCGGGGTCTCAATCAGCCC. Its protein product is CASSMRGLNQP. The CDR3 reads in full as CASSMRGLNQPAFF.

On this clone: The CDR3 end lies 3 residues beyond the end of the read and is filled in from the germline J gene. This sequence joins TRBV7-9 and TRBJ1-2, with a tentative D call TRBD1 (5 bases). CDR1 and CDR2 (germline): SEHNR, FQNEAQ (reference sequence). The length of the CDR3 is 14 residues. This CDR3 reads CASTGGVRGNDYTF. The sequenced CDR3 bases are TGTGCCAGCACGGGGGGGGTGAGGGGCAATGAC.

Remarks on this clone: The observed sequence ends 3 residues before the CDR3 terminus, with the missing tail filled in from the germline J gene. The V and J genes are TRBV6-2 or TRBV6-3 and TRBJ2-7; the match to TRBD1 covers 8 bases. The V segment lost 4 bases and the J segment 0 bases; nucleotides outside the gene matches: 8. Per germline, CDR1 MNHEY and CDR2 SVGEGT. The length of the CDR3 is 16 residues. The CDR3 bases that were read are TGTGCCAGCAGTTTGGGACAGGAGTTTTACTCCTACGAG. Protein: CASSLGQEFYSYE. The CDR3 in full is CASSLGQEFYSYEQYF.

Remarks on this clone: The read terminates 3 residues ahead of where the CDR3 ends, so the germline J gene completes it. This chain uses TRBV5-6 with TRBJ2-1; tentative D call: TRBD1 (5 bases). The CDR3 totals 13 residues. CDR1 is SGHDT and CDR2 is YYEEEE in the germline V gene. Between the trimmed V and J ends, which lost 0 bases and 8 bases, there was a span of 9 bases. The CDR3 sequence: CASSLGEGDEQFF. The CDR3 DNA, read in part, is TGTGCCAGCAGCTTGGGTGAAGGGGATGAG.

Note on this clone: The CDR3 is cut off 3 residues early in the read; its end comes from the germline J gene. The chain uses TRBV5-1 and TRBJ1-4; D might be TRBD1 (6 bases). V lost 4 bases and J 8 bases, leaving 15 bases between the germline ends. Germline V gives CDR1 SGHRS, CDR2 YFSETQ. This CDR3 has 14 amino acids. The DNA read from the CDR3 is TGCGCCAGCAGCCTCCGGACAGCAGCGGAAAAA. It codes for CASSLRTAAEK. From start to end, the CDR3 is CASSLRTAAEKLFF.

With regard to this clone: The read stops 3 residues short of the end of the CDR3; the missing end is completed from the germline J gene. The chain carries TRBV28 and TRBJ2-7; 7 bases line up with TRBD1. Germline V lookup: CDR1 MDHEN, CDR2 SYDVKM. The CDR3 has 15 amino acids. CDR3 DNA (partial): TGTGGCAGTACGACAGGGCCACCTTTCTCCTACGAG. Its protein is CGSTTGPPFSYE. In full, the CDR3 reads CGSTTGPPFSYEQYF.

About this clone itself: The CDR3 end lies 3 residues beyond the end of the read and is filled in from the germline J gene. This chain uses TRBV28 with TRBJ2-7; 10 bases fit TRBD1. There are 14 residues in the CDR3. Trimming removed 7 bases from V and 4 bases from J; junction bases left unmatched: 7. CDR1 and CDR2 from the germline V gene are MDHEN and SYDVKM. The CDR3 spells CASNVRDRGYEQYF. CDR3 bases read: TGTGCCAGCAATGTGCGGGACAGGGGTTACGAG.

In the case of this clone: The read falls 3 residues short of the CDR3 end, and the missing part is taken from the germline J gene. The gene calls are TRBV5-4 and TRBJ2-3, with a possible D match to TRBD1 (6 bases). There are 14 residues in the CDR3. The V and J ends lost 3 bases and 1 base respectively, with 9 bases between them. The germline V gene encodes CDR1 SGHNT and CDR2 YYREEE (reference sequence). CDR3 DNA, as far as it was read: TGTGCCAGCAGCTCGCGACAGGGCACAGATACG. Protein sequence: CASSSRQGTDT. In full, the CDR3 reads CASSSRQGTDTQYF.

Notes on this clone: The CDR3 goes on 3 residues after the read ends, and that part is filled in from the germline J gene. The J gene is TRBJ1-2, the V gene TRBV5-8; TRBD1 agrees at 8 bases. The CDR3 extends over 15 amino acids. Unmatched junction bases numbered 11, after V lost 5 bases and J lost 5 bases. The germline V gene has CDR1 SGHTS and CDR2 YDEGEE. The CDR3 bases that were read are TGTGCCAGCAGATATAGGACAGGGCATGAGTATGGC. It translates to CASRYRTGHEYG. The full CDR3 protein is CASRYRTGHEYGYTF.

The CDR3 DNA, read in part, is TGTGCCAGCACCGGGGAAATGGTTGAA. It specifies CASTGEMVE. The full CDR3 protein is CASTGEMVEAFF. This chain links TRBV28 with TRBJ1-1; no reliable D call. The read halts 3 residues ahead of the CDR3 end, with the missing end drawn from the germline J gene. This CDR3 has 12 amino acids. The V and J ends lost 7 bases and 7 bases respectively, with 13 bases between them. The V gene's germline CDR1 is MDHEN and CDR2 SYDVKM.

Of note for this clone: The read is 3 residues too short to cover the CDR3 end, so that end is filled in from the germline J gene. The rearrangement uses TRBV5-6 and TRBJ1-4, with 9 positions matching TRBD1. The CDR3 covers 14 residues. Per germline, CDR1 SGHDT and CDR2 YYEEEE. Trimming took 3 bases from V and 6 from J; bases not matched to a gene: 3. The sequenced CDR3 bases are TGTGCCAGCAGCTGGACAGGGGATTATGAAAAA. It yields the protein CASSWTGDYEK. The entire CDR3 protein reads CASSWTGDYEKLFF.

Details on this clone: The read gets to within 3 residues of the CDR3 end, and the germline J gene fills in the rest. The rearrangement joins TRBV7-3 to TRBJ2-7, with D maybe TRBD1 (8 bases). Germline values: CDR1 SGHTA, CDR2 FQGTGA. The CDR3 totals 16 residues. With 3 bases removed from V and 0 bases from J, the gap between germline ends came to 15 bases. The CDR3 bases that were read are TGTGCCAGCAGCTTGTACAGGGGGGGAAGCTCCTACGAG. Residues: CASSLYRGGSSYE. In full, the CDR3 reads CASSLYRGGSSYEQYF.

Regarding this clone: Coverage ceases 3 residues before the CDR3 finishes, and the germline J gene fills in the end. This sequence joins TRBV4-1 and TRBJ1-6, with 7 bases identical to TRBD1. With V trimmed by 5 bases and J by 8 bases, 3 bases remained unmatched. This CDR3 has 13 amino acids. Germline CDR1 is MGHRA and CDR2 is YSYEKL. CDR3 DNA (partial): TGCGCCAGCAGCAGACAGGGCGATTCACCC. Its translation is CASSRQGDSP. The whole CDR3 sequence is CASSRQGDSPLHF.

On this clone: The read finishes 3 residues shy of the CDR3 end, and the germline J gene is used to complete it. This chain joins TRBV14 and TRBJ2-1; possible D gene TRBD1, 5 bases. Trimming cost V 2 bases and J 8 bases, with 19 bases left between them. The germline V gene has CDR1 SGHDN and CDR2 FVKESK. CDR3 size: 16 residues. CDR3 sequence: CASSQPSGLSMDEQFF. Incomplete CDR3 DNA: TGTGCCAGCAGCCAACCATCAGGGTTGTCGATGGATGAG. The full variable domain, completed using reference TRBV14 and TRBJ2-1, is EAGVTQFPSHSVIEKGQTVTLRCDPISGHDNLYWYRRVMGKEIKFLLHFVKESKQDESGMPNNRFLAERTGGTYSTLKVQPAELEDSGVYFCASSQPSGLSMDEQFFGPGTRLTVL.

Worth noting for this clone: Read coverage stops 3 residues before the CDR3 terminus; the germline J gene supplies the remainder. The chain employs TRBV7-9 and TRBJ1-1; the D is unclear. CDR1 SEHNR and CDR2 FQNEAQ come from the germline V gene (reference sequence). This CDR3 has 13 residues. CDR3 amino acids: CASSLIGTGEAFF. The covered CDR3 bases are TGTGCCAGCAGCTTGATCGGCACCGGGGAG.

As to this clone: Read coverage stops 3 residues before the CDR3 terminus; the germline J gene supplies the remainder. The V and J genes are TRBV10-3 and TRBJ2-7, with D possibly TRBD1 on 6 matching bases. The germline V and J ends were trimmed by 2 bases and 4 bases, with 15 bases remaining between them. Germline lookup yields CDR1 ENHRY and CDR2 SYGVKD. This CDR3 region has 15 residues. This chain's CDR3 is CAISETEGGGYEQYF. The sequenced CDR3 bases are TGTGCCATCAGTGAGACAGAAGGGGGTGGTTACGAG.

With respect to this clone: The CDR3 goes on 3 residues after the read ends, and that part is filled in from the germline J gene. The chain recombines TRBV11-2 with TRBJ1-2; 11 positions agree with TRBD1. The junction had 3 bases not matched to a gene; V was cut back by 5 bases and J by 7 bases. CDR1 is SGHAT and CDR2 is FQNNGV in the germline V gene. CDR3 size: 13 residues. Partial CDR3 DNA: TGTGCCAGCAGCCCCGGGACAGGGGGTGGC. This codes for CASSPGTGGG. The CDR3 in its entirety is CASSPGTGGGYTF.

Note on this clone: The CDR3 end falls 3 residues outside the read, so it is completed with the germline J gene. The gene calls are TRBV4-2 and TRBJ2-3; 11 bases agree with TRBD2. Trimming cost V 3 bases and J 2 bases; bases outside gene matches: 4. This CDR3 has 16 residues. Germline CDR1 LGHNA, CDR2 YNFKEQ. The part of the CDR3 DNA that was read is TGTGCCAGCAGCCAGGCTAGCGGGGGGCACACAGATACG. This sequence encodes CASSQASGGHTDT. The full-length CDR3 reads as CASSQASGGHTDTQYF.